The clone carrying this T cell receptor beta chain was counted at least ten times. Its antigen is still unknown. The J segment lost 9 bases and the V segment lost 5 bases, leaving 12 bases of the junction unmatched. Germline V CDR1 and CDR2: SEHNR, FQNEAQ (reference sequence). This CDR3 region has 15 residues. The sample comes from a study of early T cells in non-severe SARS-CoV-2 infection. Using its own MiXCR run on the 5' RACE reads, TCRdb lists one record per CDR3 protein. This sample has around 88,000 distinct CDR3 sequences, with 14% found just once. Study-wide results and caveats: Anti-spike CD8 responses were favored in VDJdb matching, and private and CD4 specificities were missed.

This sequence originates from an adult who was a healthcare worker with PCR-confirmed SARS-CoV-2 infection or an uninfected control (not recorded which). Sequenced material: whole blood. The chain couples TRBV7-9 to TRBJ2-1; 8 bases fit TRBD2. CDR3 loop: CASSLPGTRSGEQFF. The CDR3 DNA reads TGTGCCAGCAGCCTACCCGGGACTAGGAGCGGTGAGCAGTTCTTC.